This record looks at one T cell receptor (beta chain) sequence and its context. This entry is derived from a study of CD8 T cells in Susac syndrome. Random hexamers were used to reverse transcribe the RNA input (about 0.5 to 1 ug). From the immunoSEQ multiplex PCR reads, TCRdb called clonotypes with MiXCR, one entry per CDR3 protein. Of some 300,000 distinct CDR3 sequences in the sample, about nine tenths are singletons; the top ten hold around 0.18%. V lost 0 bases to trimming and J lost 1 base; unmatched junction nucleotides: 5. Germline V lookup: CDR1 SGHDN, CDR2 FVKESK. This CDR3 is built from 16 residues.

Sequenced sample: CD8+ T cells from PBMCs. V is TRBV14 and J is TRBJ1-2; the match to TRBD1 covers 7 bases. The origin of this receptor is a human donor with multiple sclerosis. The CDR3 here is CASSQDRRDSNYGYTF. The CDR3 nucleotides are TGTGCCAGCAGCCAAGATAGACGGGACAGTAACTATGGCTACACCTTC.